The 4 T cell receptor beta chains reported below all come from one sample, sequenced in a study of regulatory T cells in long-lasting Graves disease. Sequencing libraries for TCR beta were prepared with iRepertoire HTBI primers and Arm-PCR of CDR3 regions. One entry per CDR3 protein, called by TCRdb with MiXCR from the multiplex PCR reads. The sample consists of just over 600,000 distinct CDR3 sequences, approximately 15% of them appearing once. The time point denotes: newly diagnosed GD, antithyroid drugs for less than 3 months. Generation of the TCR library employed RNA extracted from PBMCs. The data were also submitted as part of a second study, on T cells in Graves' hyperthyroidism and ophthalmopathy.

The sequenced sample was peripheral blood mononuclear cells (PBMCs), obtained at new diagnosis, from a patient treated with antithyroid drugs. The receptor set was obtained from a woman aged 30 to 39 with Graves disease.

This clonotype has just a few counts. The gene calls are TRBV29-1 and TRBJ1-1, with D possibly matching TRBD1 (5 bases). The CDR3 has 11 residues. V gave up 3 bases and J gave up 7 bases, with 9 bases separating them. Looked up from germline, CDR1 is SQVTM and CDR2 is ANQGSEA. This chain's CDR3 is CSVDSGYEAFF. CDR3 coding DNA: TGCAGCGTTGACTCAGGGTATGAAGCTTTCTTT.

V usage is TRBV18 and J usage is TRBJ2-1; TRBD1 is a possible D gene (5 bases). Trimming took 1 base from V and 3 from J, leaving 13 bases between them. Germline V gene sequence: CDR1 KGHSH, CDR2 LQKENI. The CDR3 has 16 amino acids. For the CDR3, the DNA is TGTGCCAGCTCACCACAGGGGTCCTTCGGCTACAATGAGCAGTTCTTC. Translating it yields CASSPQGSFGYNEQFF.

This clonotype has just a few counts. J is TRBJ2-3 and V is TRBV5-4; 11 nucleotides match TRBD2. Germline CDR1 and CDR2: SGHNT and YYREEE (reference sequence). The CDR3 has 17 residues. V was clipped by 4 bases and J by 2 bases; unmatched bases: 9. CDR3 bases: TGTGCCAGCAGCCCACTAGCGGGAGTCCTCAACACAGATACGCAGTATTTT. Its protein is CASSPLAGVLNTDTQYF.

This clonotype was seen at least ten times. The CDR3 is CATSNYPGSSYEQYF. CDR3 nucleotide sequence: TGTGCCACCAGCAACTACCCCGGAAGCTCCTACGAGCAGTACTTC. The J gene is TRBJ2-7, the V gene TRBV15; D call uncertain. From germline, CDR1 is LNHNV and CDR2 YYDKDF (reference sequence). Trimming left V 4 bases short and J 0 bases short, with 13 bases between. The CDR3 is 15 residues long.